This TCR beta chain was captured by sequencing in a study of technical replicates of blood from a few donors. The V end lost 0 bases, the J end lost 1 base, and 10 bases lay between the germline ends. CDR1 is LGHNA and CDR2 is YNFKEQ in the germline V gene. The CDR3 extends over 15 amino acids. Sequencing was performed with immunoSEQ multiplex PCR; in TCRdb, only in-frame clones are kept and a portion is missing. The table lists 60,000 to 65,000 clones, over 75% of them singletons. Sequencing used PBMCs. The chain has TRBV4-2 and TRBJ2-7; weak D call: TRBD2 (6 bases). The receptor's source is a human donor in good health. Some clones in this sample may be carry-over from other donors' samples. The CDR3 region is CASSQESSESYEQYF. The CDR3 region has the DNA TGTGCCAGCAGCCAAGAGTCTAGCGAGTCCTACGAGCAGTACTTC.